This record looks at one TCR beta chain sequence and its context. Use of 60 Vbeta and 13 Jbeta primers characterized the PCR. Sequencing was performed with immunoSEQ multiplex PCR; in TCRdb, only in-frame clones are kept and a portion is missing. The top ten hold 4.8% of the sample, which has over 150,000 clones, roughly four fifths seen once. The data were obtained in a study of cytomegalovirus exposure and HLA in healthy donors. The sequence derives from a girl aged 10-17 years in good health and CMV-seropositive. The sequencing sample was made of PBMCs.

DNA of the CDR3: TGTGCCAGCAGCTTGGAGCAGGGAGGCTACACCTTC. As protein: CASSLEQGGYTF. V is TRBV5-6 and J is TRBJ1-2, with a tentative D call TRBD1 (5 bases). This CDR3 has 12 residues. V was trimmed by 0 bases and J by 8 bases, leaving 8 bases between them. Germline loops: CDR1 SGHDT, CDR2 YYEEEE.